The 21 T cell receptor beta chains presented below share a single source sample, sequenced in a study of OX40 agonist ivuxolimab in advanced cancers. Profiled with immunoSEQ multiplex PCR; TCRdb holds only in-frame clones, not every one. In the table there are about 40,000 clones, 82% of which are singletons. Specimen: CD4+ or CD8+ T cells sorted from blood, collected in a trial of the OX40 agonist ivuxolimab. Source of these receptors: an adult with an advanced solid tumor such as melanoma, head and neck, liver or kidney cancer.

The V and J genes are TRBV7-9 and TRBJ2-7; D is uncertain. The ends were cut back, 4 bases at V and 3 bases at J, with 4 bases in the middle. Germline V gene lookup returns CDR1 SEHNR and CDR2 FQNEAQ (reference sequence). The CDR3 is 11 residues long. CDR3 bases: TGTGCCAGCAGCTCGAACTACGAGCAGTACTTC. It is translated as CASSSNYEQYF.

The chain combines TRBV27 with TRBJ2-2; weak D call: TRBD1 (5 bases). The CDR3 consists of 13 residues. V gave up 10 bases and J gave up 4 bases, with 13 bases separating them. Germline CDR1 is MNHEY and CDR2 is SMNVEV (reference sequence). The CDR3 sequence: CATSGSSTGELFF. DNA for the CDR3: TGTGCCACTTCAGGGTCGAGCACCGGGGAGCTGTTTTTT.

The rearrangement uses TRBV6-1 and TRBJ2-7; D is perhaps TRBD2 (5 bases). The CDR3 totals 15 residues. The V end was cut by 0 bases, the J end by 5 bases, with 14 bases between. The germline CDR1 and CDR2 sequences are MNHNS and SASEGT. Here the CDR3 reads CASSEAPISGNEQYF. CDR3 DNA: TGTGCCAGCAGTGAAGCACCAATCTCGGGGAACGAGCAGTACTTC.

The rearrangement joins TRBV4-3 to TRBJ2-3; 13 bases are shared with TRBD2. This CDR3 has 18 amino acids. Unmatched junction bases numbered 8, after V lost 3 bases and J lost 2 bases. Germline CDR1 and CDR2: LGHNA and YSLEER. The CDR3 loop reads CASSHRLAGGPVTDTQYF. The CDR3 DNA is TGCGCCAGCAGCCACCGACTAGCGGGGGGCCCTGTCACAGATACGCAGTATTTT.

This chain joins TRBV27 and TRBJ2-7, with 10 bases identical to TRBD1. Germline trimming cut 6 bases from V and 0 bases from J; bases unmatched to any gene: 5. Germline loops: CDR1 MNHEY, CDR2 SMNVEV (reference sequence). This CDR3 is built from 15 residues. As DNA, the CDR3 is TGTGCCAGCAGGAGGGACAGGGGTAACTCCTACGAGCAGTACTTC. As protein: CASRRDRGNSYEQYF.

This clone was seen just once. The DNA for the CDR3 is TGTGCCAGCAGCTGGGGTGGTGGGGCAGATACGCAGTATTTT. Residues: CASSWGGGADTQYF. The chain recombines TRBV5-4 with TRBJ2-3; D is unresolved. The CDR3 has 14 amino acids. Germline loops: CDR1 SGHNT, CDR2 YYREEE (reference sequence). The V and J ends lost 3 bases and 4 bases respectively, with 12 bases between them.

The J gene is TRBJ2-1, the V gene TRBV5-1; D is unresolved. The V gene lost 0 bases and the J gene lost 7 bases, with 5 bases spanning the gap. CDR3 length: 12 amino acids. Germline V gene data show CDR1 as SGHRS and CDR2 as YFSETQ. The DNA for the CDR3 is TGCGCCAGCAGCTTGGCCGGGAATGAGCAGTTCTTC. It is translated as CASSLAGNEQFF. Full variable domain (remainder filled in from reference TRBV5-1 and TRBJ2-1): KAGVTQTPRYLIKTRGQQVTLSCSPISGHRSVSWYQQTPGQGLQFLFEYFSETQRNKGNFPGRFSGRQFSNSRSEMNVSTLELGDSALYLCASSLAGNEQFFGPGTRLTVL.

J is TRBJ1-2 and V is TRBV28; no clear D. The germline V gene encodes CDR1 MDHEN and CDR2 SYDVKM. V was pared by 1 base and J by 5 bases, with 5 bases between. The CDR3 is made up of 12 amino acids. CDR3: CASSLSRYGYTF. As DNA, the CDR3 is TGTGCCAGCAGTTTATCCAGATATGGCTACACCTTC.

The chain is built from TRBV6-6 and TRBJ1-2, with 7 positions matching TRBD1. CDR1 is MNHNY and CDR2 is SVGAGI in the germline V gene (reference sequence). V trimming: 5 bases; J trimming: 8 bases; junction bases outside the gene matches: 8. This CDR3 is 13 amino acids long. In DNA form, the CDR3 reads TGTGCCAGCAGTCGACAGGGTGGTGGCGGCTACACCTTC. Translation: CASSRQGGGGYTF.

The DNA for the CDR3 is TGTGCCTGGAGTAGCAGGACTAGCGGGACTAAAACCTACGAGCAGTACTTC. Amino acid sequence: CAWSSRTSGTKTYEQYF. V gene TRBV30 combines with J gene TRBJ2-7; 12 bases map to TRBD2. This CDR3 region has 17 residues. The J segment lost 2 bases and the V segment lost 2 bases, leaving 10 bases of the junction unmatched. The V gene's germline CDR1 is GTSNPN and CDR2 SVGIG (reference sequence). Full variable domain (remainder filled in from reference TRBV30 and TRBJ2-7): SQTIHQWPATLVQPVGSPLSLECTVEGTSNPNLYWYRQAAGRGLQLLFYSVGIGQISSEVPQNLSASRPQDRQFILSSKKLLLSDSGFYLCAWSSRTSGTKTYEQYFGPGTRLTVT.

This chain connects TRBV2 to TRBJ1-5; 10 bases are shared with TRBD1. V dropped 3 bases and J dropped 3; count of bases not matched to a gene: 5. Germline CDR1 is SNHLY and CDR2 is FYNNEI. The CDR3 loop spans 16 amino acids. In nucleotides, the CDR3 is TGTGCCAGCAGTGACGCCGGGACAGGGGACAATCAGCCCCAGCATTTT. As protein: CASSDAGTGDNQPQHF.

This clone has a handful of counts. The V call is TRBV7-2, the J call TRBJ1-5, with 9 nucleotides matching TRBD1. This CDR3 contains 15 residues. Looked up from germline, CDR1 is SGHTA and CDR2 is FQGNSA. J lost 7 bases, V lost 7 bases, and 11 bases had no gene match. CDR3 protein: CASTWGTGLSQPQHF. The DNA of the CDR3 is TGTGCCAGCACCTGGGGGACAGGGCTATCCCAGCCCCAGCATTTT. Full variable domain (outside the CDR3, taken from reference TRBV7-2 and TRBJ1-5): GAGVSQSPSNKVTEKGKDVELRCDPISGHTALYWYRQSLGQGLEFLIYFQGNSAPDKSGLPSDRFSAERTGGSVSTLTIQRTQQEDSAVYLCASTWGTGLSQPQHFGDGTRLSIL.

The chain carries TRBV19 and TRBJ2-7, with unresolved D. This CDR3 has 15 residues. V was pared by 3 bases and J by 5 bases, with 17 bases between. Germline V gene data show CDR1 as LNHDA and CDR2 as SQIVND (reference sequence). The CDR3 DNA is TGTGCCAGTAGTATTGGGGTACGTGGTTGGGACGAGCAGTACTTC. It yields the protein CASSIGVRGWDEQYF.

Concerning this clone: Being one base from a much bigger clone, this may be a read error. CDR3 bases: TGTGCCAGCAGCTTGAACAGGGAAATGAGGTACAAGCAGTACTTC. This encodes CASSLNREMRYKQYF. J is TRBJ2-7 and V is TRBV5-4; possible D gene TRBD1, 6 bases. The germline V gene encodes CDR1 SGHNT and CDR2 YYREEE (reference sequence). The V gene lost 1 base and the J gene lost 8 bases, with 19 bases spanning the gap. The CDR3 covers 15 residues.

CDR3 region: CASRSDNQPQHF. CDR3 coding DNA: TGTGCCAGCAGGTCCGATAATCAGCCCCAGCATTTT. This chain connects TRBV6-1 to TRBJ1-5; no clear D gene. Germline-derived CDR1 and CDR2 are MNHNS and SASEGT. The CDR3 covers 12 residues. Trimming shortened V by 6 bases and J by 4 bases, and 7 bases separated the two germline ends.

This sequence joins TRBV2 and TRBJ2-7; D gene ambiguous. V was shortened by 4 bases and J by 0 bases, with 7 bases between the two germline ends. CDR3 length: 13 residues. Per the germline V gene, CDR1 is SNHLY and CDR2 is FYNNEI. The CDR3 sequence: CASSGTTSYEQYF. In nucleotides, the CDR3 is TGTGCCAGCAGTGGAACGACCTCCTACGAGCAGTACTTC.

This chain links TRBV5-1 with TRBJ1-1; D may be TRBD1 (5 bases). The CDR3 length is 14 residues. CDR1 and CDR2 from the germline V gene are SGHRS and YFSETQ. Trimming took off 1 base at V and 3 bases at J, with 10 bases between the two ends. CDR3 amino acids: CASSLQGRDTEAFF. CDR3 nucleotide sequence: TGCGCCAGCAGCTTGCAGGGTCGGGACACTGAAGCTTTCTTT.

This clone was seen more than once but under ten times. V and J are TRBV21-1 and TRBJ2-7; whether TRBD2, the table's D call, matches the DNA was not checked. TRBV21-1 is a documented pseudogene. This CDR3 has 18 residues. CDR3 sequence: CASSISGASGDERYEQYF. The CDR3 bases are TGTGCCAGCAGCATTTCTGGGGCTAGCGGTGACGAACGGTACGAGCAGTACTTC.

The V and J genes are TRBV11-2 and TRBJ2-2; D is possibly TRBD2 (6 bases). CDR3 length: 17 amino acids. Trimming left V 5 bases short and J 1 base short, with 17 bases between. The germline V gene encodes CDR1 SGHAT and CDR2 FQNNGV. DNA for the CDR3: TGTGCCAGCAGCCCAAAGGCGGGACGGGGGAACACCGGGGAGCTGTTTTTT. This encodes CASSPKAGRGNTGELFF.

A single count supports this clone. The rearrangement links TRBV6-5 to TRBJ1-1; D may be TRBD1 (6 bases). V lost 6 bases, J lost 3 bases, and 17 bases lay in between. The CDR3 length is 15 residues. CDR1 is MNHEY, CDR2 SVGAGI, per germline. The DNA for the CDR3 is TGTGCCAGCAGCCTGGACAGTCTTGAAGACACTGAAGCTTTCTTT. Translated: CASSLDSLEDTEAFF.

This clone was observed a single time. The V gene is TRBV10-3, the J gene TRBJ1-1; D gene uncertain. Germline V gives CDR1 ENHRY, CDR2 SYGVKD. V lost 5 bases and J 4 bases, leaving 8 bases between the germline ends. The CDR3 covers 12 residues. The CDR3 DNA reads TGTGCCATCAGTACCGGAGGCACTGAAGCTTTCTTT. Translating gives CAISTGGTEAFF.